These 9 T cell receptor beta chains were sequenced from one sample in a study of blood T cell repertoires in COVID-19. The repertoire was sequenced with immunoSEQ multiplex PCR; TCRdb's copy has only in-frame clones and lacks some. The data show fewer than 500,000 clones, with 87% seen just once and about 2.1% held by the top ten. The sequencing sample was made of PBMCs or T cells enriched from blood (not recorded which). The receptor source for this set is a woman younger than 30 with acute COVID-19.

This chain links TRBV19 with TRBJ2-7; D is uncertain. The CDR3 is 13 amino acids. V was pared by 4 bases and J by 3 bases, with 10 bases between. The V gene's germline CDR1 is LNHDA and CDR2 SQIVND (reference sequence). The CDR3 loop is CASSRAVDYEQYF. As DNA, the CDR3 is TGTGCCAGTAGTAGGGCTGTGGACTACGAGCAGTACTTC.

This chain uses TRBV5-1 with TRBJ2-3; 9 bases line up with TRBD2. After removal of 0 bases from V and 2 bases from J, the junction contained 4 bases not matched to a gene. The CDR3 consists of 16 residues. Per germline, CDR1 SGHRS and CDR2 YFSETQ. The DNA for the CDR3 is TGCGCCAGCAGCTTGGGGTCTAGCGGGGACACAGATACGCAGTATTTT. Encoded protein: CASSLGSSGDTDTQYF.

The genes are TRBV7-9 and TRBJ1-5; D unclear. Germline V gene lookup returns CDR1 SEHNR and CDR2 FQNEAQ (reference sequence). V was clipped by 1 base and J by 4 bases, with 20 bases between them. The CDR3 runs 18 residues. For the CDR3, the DNA is TGTGCCAGCAGCTTAGTTACAGAACATCTCCAAATAAATCAGCCCCAGCATTTT. This encodes CASSLVTEHLQINQPQHF.

CDR3 sequence reads: CASSLILAPTDTDTQYF. CDR3 nucleotides: TGCGCCAGCAGCCTAATTCTAGCGCCGACGGACACAGATACGCAGTATTTT. The V gene is TRBV4-1, the J gene TRBJ2-3; TRBD2 is a possible D gene (6 bases). Trimming took off 4 bases at V and 2 bases at J, with 19 bases between the two ends. Germline-derived CDR1 and CDR2 are MGHRA and YSYEKL. CDR3 length equals 17 residues.

The V call is TRBV19, the J call TRBJ2-5; tentative D call: TRBD1 (6 bases). This CDR3 has 14 amino acids. Deletions cut 2 bases from V and 2 bases from J, with 9 bases between. The germline V gene encodes CDR1 LNHDA and CDR2 SQIVND (reference sequence). The CDR3 here is CASSITTGQETQYF. DNA for the CDR3: TGTGCCAGTAGTATAACGACAGGACAAGAGACCCAGTACTTC. Together with reference TRBV19 and TRBJ2-5, the CDR3 gives the full variable domain: DGGITQSPKYLFRKEGQNVTLSCEQNLNHDAMYWYRQDPGQGLRLIYYSQIVNDFQKGDIAEGYSVSREKKESFPLTVTSAQKNPTAFYLCASSITTGQETQYFGPGTRLLVL.

The rearrangement joins TRBV18 to TRBJ2-2; 11 nucleotides match TRBD2. Trimming at V came to 6 bases and at J to 2 bases, leaving 5 bases not matched to a gene. There are 16 residues in the CDR3. CDR1 KGHSH and CDR2 LQKENI come from the germline V gene. The CDR3 nucleotides are TGTGCCAGCTCCCCGACTAGCGGGGTCAACACCGGGGAGCTGTTTTTT. Translated, it gives CASSPTSGVNTGELFF.

The chain has TRBV9 and TRBJ2-7, with 8 nucleotides matching TRBD2. Per the germline V gene, CDR1 is SGDLS and CDR2 is YYNGEE. The V gene end was trimmed by 0 bases and the J gene end by 3 bases; junction bases not matched to a gene: 5. The CDR3 sequence is 15 residues long. Written as DNA, the CDR3 is TGTGCCAGCAGCGTAGGGGTTAGCGGGGACTACGAGCAGTACTTC. Its translation is CASSVGVSGDYEQYF.

The chain has TRBV3-1 (or the pseudogene TRBV3-2) and TRBJ1-2; 7 positions match TRBD1. V shed 3 bases, J shed 4 bases, and the junction held 5 bases outside the gene matches. CDR1 and CDR2 (germline): LGHDT, YNNKEL (reference sequence). This CDR3 comprises 14 residues. The CDR3 DNA sequence: TGTGCCAGCAGCCACCCGAAGGGGGCCTATGGCTACACCTTC. Its translation is CASSHPKGAYGYTF.

In this sample, this clone turned up once. This chain uses TRBV25-1 with TRBJ2-7, with 9 bases aligning to TRBD2. The CDR3 is 15 amino acids. Germline CDR1 and CDR2: MGHDK and SYGVNS. V lost 3 bases and J lost 0; bases outside the gene matches: 3. CDR3 protein: CASSDASGNSYEQYF. The CDR3 nucleotides are TGTGCCAGCAGTGACGCTAGCGGGAACTCCTACGAGCAGTACTTC.